This T cell receptor (beta chain) was recovered during a study of a mutant IDH1 vaccine in newly diagnosed glioma. General observations from the study: There were vaccine-induced immune responses in just over 90% of the patients.

As to time point: baseline, week 1 (first vaccination visit). Treatment meaning: pre-vaccination baseline after standard-of-care therapy. The astrocytomas were IDH1-mutant, ATRX-negative, and WHO grade 3 or 4. To note about this clone: Its cognate antigen is unknown.

Between the trimmed V and J ends, which lost 4 bases and 1 base, there was a span of 10 bases. The CDR3 spans 14 residues. Germline lookup yields CDR1 SGHDT and CDR2 YYEEEE. Profiled with immunoSEQ multiplex PCR; TCRdb holds only in-frame clones, not every one. This sample has roughly 25,000 clones, with approximately 93% found just once. The TCR sequence derives from a man aged 35-49 years with glioma. Specimen: PBMCs, collected from a glioma patient treated with radiotherapy, temozolomide or both. The chain uses TRBV5-6 and TRBJ2-3; D not certain. DNA for the CDR3: TGTGCCAGCAGCCATACCGGCCGCACAGATACGCAGTATTTT. Protein sequence: CASSHTGRTDTQYF. The full variable domain, rest sourced from reference TRBV5-6 and TRBJ2-3, is DAGVTQSPTHLIKTRGQQVTLRCSPKSGHDTVSWYQQALGQGPQFIFQYYEEEERQRGNFPDRFSGHQFPNYSSELNVNALLLGDSALYLCASSHTGRTDTQYFGPGTRLTVL.